The clone carrying this T cell receptor beta chain appeared many times. This sample stems from a study of T cell repertoires in cytomegalovirus infection. V lost 1 base to trimming and J lost 6 bases, with 14 bases between them. CDR3 size: 15 residues. The germline CDR1 and CDR2 sequences are SGHAT and FQNNGV. TCRdb used MiXCR to reprocess the reads, holding one entry per CDR3 protein. The sample holds fewer than 550,000 distinct CDR3 sequences, approximately 15% seen once. The chain recombines TRBV11-2 with TRBJ2-3; D tentatively fits TRBD1 or TRBD2 (6 bases each). This clonotype was obtained from a human donor in good health (CMV status not recorded). Some clones in this sample may be carry-over from other donors' samples. The specimen was CD8+ T cells from PBMCs. The CDR3 reads CASSLVGGWPDTQYF. The CDR3 DNA follows: TGTGCCAGCAGCTTAGTCGGGGGCTGGCCGGATACGCAGTATTTT.